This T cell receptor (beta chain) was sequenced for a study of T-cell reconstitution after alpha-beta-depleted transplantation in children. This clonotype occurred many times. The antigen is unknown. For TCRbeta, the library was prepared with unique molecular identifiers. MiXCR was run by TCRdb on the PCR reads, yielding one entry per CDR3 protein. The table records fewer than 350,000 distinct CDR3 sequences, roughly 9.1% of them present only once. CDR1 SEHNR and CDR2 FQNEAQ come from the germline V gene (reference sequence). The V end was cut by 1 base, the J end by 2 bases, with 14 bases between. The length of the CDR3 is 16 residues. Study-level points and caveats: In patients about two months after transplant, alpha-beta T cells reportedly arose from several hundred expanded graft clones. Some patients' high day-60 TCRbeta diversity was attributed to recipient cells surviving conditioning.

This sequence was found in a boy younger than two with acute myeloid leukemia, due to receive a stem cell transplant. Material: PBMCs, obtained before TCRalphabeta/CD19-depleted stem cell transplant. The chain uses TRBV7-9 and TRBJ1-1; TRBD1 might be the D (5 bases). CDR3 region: CASSLDLGLGNTEAFF. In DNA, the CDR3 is TGTGCCAGCAGCTTAGACCTGGGACTGGGCAACACTGAAGCTTTCTTT.